The subject of this entry is one T cell receptor beta chain. Its antigen is unidentified. The data belong to a study of cytomegalovirus exposure and HLA in healthy donors. Study outcomes and limitations: Across donors, most TCRs were seen rarely, yet some public ones were widespread.

In germline, CDR1 is KGHSH, CDR2 LQKENI. CDR3 size: 13 residues. Trimming pared 3 bases from V and 7 bases from J, leaving 13 bases between. PCR involved 60 Vbeta and 13 Jbeta primers. TCRdb's copy holds only in-frame clones and misses some; the assay was immunoSEQ multiplex PCR. Seen here are around 99,000 clones, 81% observed once, and the top ten hold less than 2.5%. The TCR was taken from a woman in her twenties or thirties in good health and CMV-seronegative. The gene calls are TRBV18 and TRBJ2-7; tentative D call: TRBD1 (6 bases). Input material: PBMCs. This chain's CDR3 is CASSPNREGEQYF. In nucleotides, the CDR3 is TGTGCCAGCTCACCGAACAGGGAAGGGGAGCAGTACTTC.